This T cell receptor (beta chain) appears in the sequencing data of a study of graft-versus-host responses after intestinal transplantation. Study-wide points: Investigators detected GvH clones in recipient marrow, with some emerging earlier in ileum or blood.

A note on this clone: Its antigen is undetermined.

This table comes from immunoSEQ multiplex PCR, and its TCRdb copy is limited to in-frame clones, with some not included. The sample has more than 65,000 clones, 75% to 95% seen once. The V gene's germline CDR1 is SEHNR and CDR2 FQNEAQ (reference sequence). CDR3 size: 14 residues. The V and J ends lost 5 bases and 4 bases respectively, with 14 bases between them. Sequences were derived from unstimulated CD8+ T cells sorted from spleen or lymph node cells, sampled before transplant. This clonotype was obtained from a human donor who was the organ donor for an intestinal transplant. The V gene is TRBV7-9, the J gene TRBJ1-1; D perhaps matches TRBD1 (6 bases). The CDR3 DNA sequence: TGTGCCAGCAGCCCGACAACAGGGTTCACTGAAGCTTTCTTT. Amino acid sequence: CASSPTTGFTEAFF.